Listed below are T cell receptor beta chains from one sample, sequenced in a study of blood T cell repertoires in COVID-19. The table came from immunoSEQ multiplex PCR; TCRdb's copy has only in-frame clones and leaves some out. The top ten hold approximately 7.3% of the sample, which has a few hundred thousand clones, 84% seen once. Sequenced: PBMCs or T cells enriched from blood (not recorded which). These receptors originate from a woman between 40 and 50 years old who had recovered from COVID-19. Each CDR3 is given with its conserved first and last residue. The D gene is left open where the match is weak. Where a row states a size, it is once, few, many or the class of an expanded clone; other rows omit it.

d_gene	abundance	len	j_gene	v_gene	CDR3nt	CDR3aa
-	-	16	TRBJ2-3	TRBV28	TGTGCCAGCAGTCCCCCGGCTAGCAGAACCACAGATACGCAGTATTTT	CASSPPASRTTDTQYF
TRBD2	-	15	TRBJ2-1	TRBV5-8	TGTGCCAGCAGCCCCGGGACTAGCGGGAGTGGTGAGCAGTTCTTC	CASSPGTSGSGEQFF
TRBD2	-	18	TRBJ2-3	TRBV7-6	TGTGCCAGCAGCTTATTCCGACTAGCGGCTCGGGGCACAGATACGCAGTATTTT	CASSLFRLAARGTDTQYF
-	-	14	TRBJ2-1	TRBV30	TGTGCCTGGAGCAAACCGCGTACTTACAATGAGCAGTTCTTC	CAWSKPRTYNEQFF
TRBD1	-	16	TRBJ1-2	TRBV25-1	TGTGCCAGCAGTGGCCTAGGGACAGGGTTGAACTATGGCTACACCTTC	CASSGLGTGLNYGYTF
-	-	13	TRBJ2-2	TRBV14	TGTGCCAGCAGCCGCCTGACAGTCGGGGAGCTGTTTTTT	CASSRLTVGELFF
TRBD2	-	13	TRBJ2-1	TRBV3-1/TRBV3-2	TGTGCCAGCAGCCGACTAGCGGGAGACGAGCAGTTCTTC	CASSRLAGDEQFF
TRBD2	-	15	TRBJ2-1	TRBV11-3	TGTGCCAGCAGCCCGGGACTAGCAGGATACAATGAGCAGTTCTTC	CASSPGLAGYNEQFF
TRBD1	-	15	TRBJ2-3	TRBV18	TGTGCCAGCGGGTCAGGGGGCCTCGAGGGAAATACGCAGTATTTT	CASGSGGLEGNTQYF
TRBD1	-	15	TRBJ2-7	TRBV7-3	TGTGCCAGCAGCTTAAGCCTTACAGGGGCGAACGAGCAGTACTTC	CASSLSLTGANEQYF
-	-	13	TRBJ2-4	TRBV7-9	TGTGCCAGCAGCTGGGCCCCAGGGGACATTCAGTACTTC	CASSWAPGDIQYF
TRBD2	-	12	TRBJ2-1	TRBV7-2	TGTGCCAGCAGCATCCTAGCGGGGGAGGGGTTCTTC	CASSILAGEGFF
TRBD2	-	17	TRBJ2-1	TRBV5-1	TGCGCCAGCAGCACGGGACTAGCGGGAGACTCCTACAATGAGCAGTTCTTC	CASSTGLAGDSYNEQFF
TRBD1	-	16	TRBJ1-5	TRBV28	TGTGCCAGCAGTTCGAGGGGGCAGGGGAAGGGACAGCCCCAGCATTTT	CASSSRGQGKGQPQHF
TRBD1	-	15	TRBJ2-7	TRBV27	TGTGCCAGCAGTCTTACCGGGACAGGCACCTACGAGCAGTACTTC	CASSLTGTGTYEQYF
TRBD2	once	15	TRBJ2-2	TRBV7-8	TGTGCCAGCAGCCTTAGCGGGAGGGGCACCGGGGAGCTGTTTTTT	CASSLSGRGTGELFF
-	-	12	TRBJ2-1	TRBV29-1	TGCAGCTTCGTTCCCCCGGTAAATGAGCAGTTCTTC	CSFVPPVNEQFF
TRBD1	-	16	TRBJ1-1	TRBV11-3	TGTGCCAGCAGCTTAGTTTCAACAGGGGGCGCATTTGAAGCTTTCTTT	CASSLVSTGGAFEAFF
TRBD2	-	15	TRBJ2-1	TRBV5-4	TGTGCCAGCAGCCCCGGGGGGAGCTCCTACAATGAGCAGTTCTTC	CASSPGGSSYNEQFF
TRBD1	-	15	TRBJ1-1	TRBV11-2	TGTGCCAGCAGCCCCTATTCGCGGACAGGAACTGAAGCTTTCTTT	CASSPYSRTGTEAFF
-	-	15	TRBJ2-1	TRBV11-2	TGTGCCAGCAGCTGGGTACAGGGCTCCTACAATGAGCAGTTCTTC	CASSWVQGSYNEQFF
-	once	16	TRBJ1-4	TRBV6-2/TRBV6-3	TGTGCCAGCAGTTACAACTCGGGACAAAGAAATGAAAAACTGTTTTTT	CASSYNSGQRNEKLFF
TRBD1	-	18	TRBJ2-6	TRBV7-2	TGTGCCAGCAGCACCAGGGACAGGGGCGAGTCTGGGGCCAACGTCCTGACTTTC	CASSTRDRGESGANVLTF
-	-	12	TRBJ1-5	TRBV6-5	TGTGCCAGCAAATCAGGGAATCAGCCCCAGCATTTT	CASKSGNQPQHF
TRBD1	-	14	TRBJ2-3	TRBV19	TGTGCCAGTAGTCCCCGGGACAGGGAATATACGCAGTATTTT	CASSPRDREYTQYF
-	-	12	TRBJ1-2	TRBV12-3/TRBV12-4	TGTGCCAGCGGACAGACTAACTATGGCTACACCTTC	CASGQTNYGYTF
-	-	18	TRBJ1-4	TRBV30	TGTGCCTGGAGTACAAGACGGATGTCCATCAACTATAATGAAAAACTGTTTTTT	CAWSTRRMSINYNEKLFF
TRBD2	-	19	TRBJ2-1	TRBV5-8	TGTGCCAGCAGCTCTCATCGACTAGCGGGAGGGTTTGGGAAAAATGAGCAGTTCTTC	CASSSHRLAGGFGKNEQFF
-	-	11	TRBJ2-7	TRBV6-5	TGTGCCAGCAGTTCCGCGGGGAAGCAGTACTTC	CASSSAGKQYF
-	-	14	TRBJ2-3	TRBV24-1	TGTGCCACCAGTGACGCGACAGCCACAGATACGCAGTATTTT	CATSDATATDTQYF
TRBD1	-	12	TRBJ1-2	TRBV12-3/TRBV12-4	TGTGCCATCACAGGGGGCAACTATGGCTACACCTTC	CAITGGNYGYTF
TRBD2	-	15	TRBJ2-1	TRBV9	TGTGCCAGCAGCGTAGACCCTAGCGGCTTCAATGAGCAGTTCTTC	CASSVDPSGFNEQFF
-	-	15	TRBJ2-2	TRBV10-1	TGCGCCAGCAGTGCGGCAGGGACGAACACCGGGGAGCTGTTTTTT	CASSAAGTNTGELFF
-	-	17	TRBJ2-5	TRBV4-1	TGCGCCAGCAGCCAAAACGTCAGGGGCGGAGGCCAAGAGACCCAGTACTTC	CASSQNVRGGGQETQYF
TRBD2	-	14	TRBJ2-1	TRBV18	TGTGCCAGCTCACGGACTAGGGACTACAATGAGCAGTTCTTC	CASSRTRDYNEQFF